This T cell receptor (beta chain) was captured by sequencing in a study of CD8 T cells in ankylosing spondylitis. General study points: Made up of fewer than 10 highly homologous variants, a TCR beta motif appeared characteristic of ankylosing spondylitis blood. Clones linked to disease were reported to show significant enrichment in matched ankylosing spondylitis synovial fluid.

Quantitative 5'-RACE with molecular barcodes generated TCR beta libraries. TCRdb reprocessed the 5' RACE reads via MiXCR and lists one record per CDR3 protein. The top ten clones hold approximately 2.5% of a sample with under 250,000 distinct CDR3 sequences, roughly a tenth of them seen once. This clonotype was observed a few times. Its antigen remains unknown. Trimming removed 4 bases from V and 0 bases from J, with 24 bases in between. CDR1 is MNHEY and CDR2 is SMNVEV in the germline V gene (reference sequence). This CDR3 spans 19 amino acids. The J gene is TRBJ1-2, the V gene TRBV27; D may be TRBD1 (5 bases). The sequence was collected from a male donor with ankylosing spondylitis or in good health (not recorded which). Input material: blood, either unsorted or a sorted T cell fraction (not recorded which). The CDR3 loop reads CASSSYQGGNSLANYGYTF. The CDR3 DNA follows: TGTGCCAGCAGTTCGTACCAGGGAGGTAATAGCTTAGCTAACTATGGCTACACCTTC.